The clone carrying this T cell receptor (beta chain) turned up a few times. The antigen is undetermined. CDR1 and CDR2 (germline): SNHLY, FYNNEI. Trimming pared 6 bases from V and 5 bases from J, leaving 14 bases between. The CDR3 is 14 residues long. MiXCR was run by TCRdb on the RT-PCR reads, yielding one entry per CDR3 protein. In the table there are some 180,000 distinct CDR3 sequences, around 8.8% of which are singletons. These data are taken from a study of response to subunit inactivated influenza vaccine. Study findings and constraints: The authors put forward the suggestion that each seasonal influenza vaccination may bring in only a limited number of new T cells.

The sequencing here drew on non-naive T cells sorted from PBMCs, taken on the day of vaccination. This chain uses TRBV2 with TRBJ1-3, with D maybe TRBD1 (5 bases). This sequence originates from a man aged 45 to 65 who received an inactivated influenza vaccine. DNA for the CDR3: TGTGCCAGCAGCCTCGGGACGGGAAGAAACACCATATATTTT. Translation: CASSLGTGRNTIYF.